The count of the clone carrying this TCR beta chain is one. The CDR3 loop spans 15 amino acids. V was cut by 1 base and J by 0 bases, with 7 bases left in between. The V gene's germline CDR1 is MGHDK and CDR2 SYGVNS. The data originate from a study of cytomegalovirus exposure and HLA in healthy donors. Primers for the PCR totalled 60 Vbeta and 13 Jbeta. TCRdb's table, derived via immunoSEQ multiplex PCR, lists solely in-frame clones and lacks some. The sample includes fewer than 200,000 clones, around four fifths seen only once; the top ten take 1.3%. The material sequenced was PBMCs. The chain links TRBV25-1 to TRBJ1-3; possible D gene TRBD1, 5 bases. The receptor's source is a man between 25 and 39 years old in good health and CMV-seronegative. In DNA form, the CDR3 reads TGTGCCAGCAGTGAATTGGGGGGCTCTGGAAACACCATATATTTT. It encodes CASSELGGSGNTIYF.